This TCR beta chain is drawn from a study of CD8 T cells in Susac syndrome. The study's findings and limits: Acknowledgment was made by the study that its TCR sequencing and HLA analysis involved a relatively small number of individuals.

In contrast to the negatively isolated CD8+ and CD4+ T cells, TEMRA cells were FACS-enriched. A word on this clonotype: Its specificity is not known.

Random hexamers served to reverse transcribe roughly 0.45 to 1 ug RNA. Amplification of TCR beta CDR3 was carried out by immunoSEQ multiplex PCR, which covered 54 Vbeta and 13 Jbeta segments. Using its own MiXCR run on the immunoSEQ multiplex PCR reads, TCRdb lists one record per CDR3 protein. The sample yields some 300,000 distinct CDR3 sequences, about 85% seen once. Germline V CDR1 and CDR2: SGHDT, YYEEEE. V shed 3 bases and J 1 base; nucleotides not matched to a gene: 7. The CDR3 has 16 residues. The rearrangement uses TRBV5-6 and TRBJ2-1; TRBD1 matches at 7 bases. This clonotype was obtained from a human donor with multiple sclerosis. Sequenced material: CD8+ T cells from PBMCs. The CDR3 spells CASSSNRGRSYNEQFF. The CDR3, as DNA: TGTGCCAGCAGCTCAAATAGGGGGCGATCCTACAATGAGCAGTTCTTC.